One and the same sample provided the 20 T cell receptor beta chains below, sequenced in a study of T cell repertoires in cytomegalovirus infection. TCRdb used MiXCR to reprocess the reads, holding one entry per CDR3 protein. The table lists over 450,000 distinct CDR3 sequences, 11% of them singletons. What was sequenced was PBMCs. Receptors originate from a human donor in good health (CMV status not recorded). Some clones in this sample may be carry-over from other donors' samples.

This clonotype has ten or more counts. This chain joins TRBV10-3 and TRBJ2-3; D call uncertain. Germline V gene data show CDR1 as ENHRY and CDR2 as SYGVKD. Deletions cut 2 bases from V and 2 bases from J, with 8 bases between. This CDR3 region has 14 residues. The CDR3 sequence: CAISEQTATDTQYF. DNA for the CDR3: TGTGCCATCAGTGAGCAGACTGCCACAGATACGCAGTATTTT.

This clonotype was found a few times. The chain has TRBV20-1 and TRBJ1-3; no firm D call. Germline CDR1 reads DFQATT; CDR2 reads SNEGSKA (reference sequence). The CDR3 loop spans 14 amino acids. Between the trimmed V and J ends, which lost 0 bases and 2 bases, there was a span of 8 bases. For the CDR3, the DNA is TGCAGTGCTAGAGACCCCAGAGCTGGAAACACCATATATTTT. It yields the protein CSARDPRAGNTIYF.

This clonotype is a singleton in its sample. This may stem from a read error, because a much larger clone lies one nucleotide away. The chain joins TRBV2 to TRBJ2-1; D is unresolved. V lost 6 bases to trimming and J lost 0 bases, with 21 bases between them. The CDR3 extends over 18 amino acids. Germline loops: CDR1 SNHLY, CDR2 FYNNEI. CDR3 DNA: TGTGCCAGCAGGAGACCCCTTTCGGACCAGAGCTCCTACAATGAGCAGTTCTTC. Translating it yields CASRRPLSDQSSYNEQFF.

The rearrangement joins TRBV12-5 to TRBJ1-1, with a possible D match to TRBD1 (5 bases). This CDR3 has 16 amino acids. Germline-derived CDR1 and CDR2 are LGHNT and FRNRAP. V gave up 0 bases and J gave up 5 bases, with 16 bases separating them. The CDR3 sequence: CASGLVDSTLGTEAFF. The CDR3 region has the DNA TGTGCTAGTGGTTTGGTAGACAGCACCCTTGGGACTGAAGCTTTCTTT.

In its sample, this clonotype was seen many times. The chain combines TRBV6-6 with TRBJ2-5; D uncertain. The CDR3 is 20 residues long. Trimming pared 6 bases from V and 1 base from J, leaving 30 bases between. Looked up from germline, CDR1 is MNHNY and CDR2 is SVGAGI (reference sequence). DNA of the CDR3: TGTGCCAGCAGACCCTCGACTGCCACCCCCCCTGCCCCCCTCCAAGAGACCCAGTACTTC. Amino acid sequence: CASRPSTATPPAPLQETQYF.

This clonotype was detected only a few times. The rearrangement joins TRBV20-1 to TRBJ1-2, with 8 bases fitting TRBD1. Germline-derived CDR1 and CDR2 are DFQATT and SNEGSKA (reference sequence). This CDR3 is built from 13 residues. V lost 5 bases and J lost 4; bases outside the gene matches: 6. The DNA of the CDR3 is TGCAGTGCTGCGGACAGGGAAGGCTATGGCTACACCTTC. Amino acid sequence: CSAADREGYGYTF.

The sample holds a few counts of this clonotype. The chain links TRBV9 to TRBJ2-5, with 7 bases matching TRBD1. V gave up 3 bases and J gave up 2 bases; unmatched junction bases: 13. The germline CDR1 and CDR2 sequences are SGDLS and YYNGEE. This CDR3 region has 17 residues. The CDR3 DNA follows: TGTGCCAGCAGCGAGTTCGAAGGGGGCCAGTCACAAGAGACCCAGTACTTC. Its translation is CASSEFEGGQSQETQYF. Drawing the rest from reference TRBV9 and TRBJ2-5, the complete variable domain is DSGVTQTPKHLITATGQRVTLRCSPRSGDLSVYWYQQSLDQGLQFLIQYYNGEERAKGNILERFSAQQFPDLHSELNLSSLELGDSALYFCASSEFEGGQSQETQYFGPGTRLLVL.

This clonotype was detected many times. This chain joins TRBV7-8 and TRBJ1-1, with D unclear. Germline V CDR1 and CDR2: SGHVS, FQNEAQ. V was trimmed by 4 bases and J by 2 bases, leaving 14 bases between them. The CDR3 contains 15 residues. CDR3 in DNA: TGTGCCAGCAGCTCCTGGGCCCTCCTTAACACTGAAGCTTTCTTT. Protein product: CASSSWALLNTEAFF.

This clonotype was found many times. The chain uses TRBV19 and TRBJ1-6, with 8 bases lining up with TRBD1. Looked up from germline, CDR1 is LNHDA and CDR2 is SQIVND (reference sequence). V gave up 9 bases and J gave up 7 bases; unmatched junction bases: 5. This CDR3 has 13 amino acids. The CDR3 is CASRTGRNSPLHF. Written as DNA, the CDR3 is TGTGCCAGCAGGACAGGGCGGAATTCACCCCTCCACTTT.

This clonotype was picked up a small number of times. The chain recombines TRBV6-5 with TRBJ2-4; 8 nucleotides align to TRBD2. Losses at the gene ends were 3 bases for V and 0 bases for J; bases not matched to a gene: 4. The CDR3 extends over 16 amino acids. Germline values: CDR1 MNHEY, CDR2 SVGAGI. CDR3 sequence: CASSYRGGRAKNIQYF. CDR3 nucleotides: TGTGCCAGCAGTTATCGGGGGGGGAGAGCCAAAAACATTCAGTACTTC.

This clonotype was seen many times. The CDR3 here is CASSPHPSGRAPTDTQYF. The CDR3 coding sequence is TGTGCCAGCAGCCCCCACCCCAGCGGGAGGGCCCCCACAGATACGCAGTATTTT. The V gene is TRBV4-2, the J gene TRBJ2-3, with TRBD2 identical over 10 bases. The CDR3 has 18 amino acids. Germline values: CDR1 LGHNA, CDR2 YNFKEQ. V lost 4 bases and J lost 2; bases outside the gene matches: 12.

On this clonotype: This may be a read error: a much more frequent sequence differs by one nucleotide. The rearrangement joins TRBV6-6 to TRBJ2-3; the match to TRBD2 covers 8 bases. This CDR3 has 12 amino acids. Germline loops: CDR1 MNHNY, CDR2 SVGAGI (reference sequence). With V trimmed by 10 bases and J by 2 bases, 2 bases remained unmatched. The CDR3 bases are TGTGCCAACGGGAGGGCCACAGATACGCAGTATTTT. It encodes CANGRATDTQYF.

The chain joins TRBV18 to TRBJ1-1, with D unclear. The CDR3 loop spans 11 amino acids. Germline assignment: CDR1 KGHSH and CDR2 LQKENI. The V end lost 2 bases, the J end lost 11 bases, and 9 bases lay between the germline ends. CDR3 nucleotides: TGTGCCAGCTCACCAGGGGTGGGGGCTTTCTTT. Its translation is CASSPGVGAFF.

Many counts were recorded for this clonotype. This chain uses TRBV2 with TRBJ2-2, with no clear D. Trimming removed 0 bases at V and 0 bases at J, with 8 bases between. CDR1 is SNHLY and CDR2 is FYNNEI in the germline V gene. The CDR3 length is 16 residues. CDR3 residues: CASSEARLANTGELFF. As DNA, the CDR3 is TGTGCCAGCAGTGAAGCGCGCCTAGCGAACACCGGGGAGCTGTTTTTT.

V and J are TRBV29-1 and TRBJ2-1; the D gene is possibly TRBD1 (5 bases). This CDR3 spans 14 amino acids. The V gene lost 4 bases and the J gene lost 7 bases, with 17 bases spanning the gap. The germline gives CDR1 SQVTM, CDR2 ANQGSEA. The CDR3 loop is CSVAHNRMTNEQFF. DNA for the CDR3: TGCAGCGTTGCTCACAACAGGATGACGAATGAGCAGTTCTTC.

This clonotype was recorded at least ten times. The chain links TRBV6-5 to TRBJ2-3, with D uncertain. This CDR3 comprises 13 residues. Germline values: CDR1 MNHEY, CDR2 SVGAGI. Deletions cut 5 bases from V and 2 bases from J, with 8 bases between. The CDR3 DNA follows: TGTGCCAGCAGTCCCTCGCCCACAGATACGCAGTATTTT. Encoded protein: CASSPSPTDTQYF.

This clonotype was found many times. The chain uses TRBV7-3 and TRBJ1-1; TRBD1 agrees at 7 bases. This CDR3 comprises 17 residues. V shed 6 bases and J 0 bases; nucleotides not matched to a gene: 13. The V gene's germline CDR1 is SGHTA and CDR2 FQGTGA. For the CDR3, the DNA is TGTGCCAGCAGTTCCTATGGGCGGGGACAGTTGAACACTGAAGCTTTCTTT. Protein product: CASSSYGRGQLNTEAFF.

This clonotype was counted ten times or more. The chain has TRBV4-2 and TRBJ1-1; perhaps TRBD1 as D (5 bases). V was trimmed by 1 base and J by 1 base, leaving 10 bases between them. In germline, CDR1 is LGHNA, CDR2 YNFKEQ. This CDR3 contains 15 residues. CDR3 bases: TGTGCCAGCAGCCAAGCGGGGACCCAGAACACTGAAGCTTTCTTT. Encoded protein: CASSQAGTQNTEAFF.

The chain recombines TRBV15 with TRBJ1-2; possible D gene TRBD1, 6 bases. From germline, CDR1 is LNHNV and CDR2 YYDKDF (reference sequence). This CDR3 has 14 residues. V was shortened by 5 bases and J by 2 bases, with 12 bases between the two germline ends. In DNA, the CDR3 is TGTGCCACCAGCCAAGGGGGGGCGAACTATGGCTACACCTTC. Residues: CATSQGGANYGYTF.

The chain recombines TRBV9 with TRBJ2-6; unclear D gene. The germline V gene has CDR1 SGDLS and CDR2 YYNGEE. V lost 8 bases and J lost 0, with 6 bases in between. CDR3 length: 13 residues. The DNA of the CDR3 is TGTGCCAGTTGGAACTCTGGGGCCAACGTCCTGACTTTC. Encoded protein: CASWNSGANVLTF.